The entry below gives a single T cell receptor (beta chain) sequence along with its context. Its antigen is not identified. Assay used: immunoSEQ multiplex PCR; TCRdb lists only in-frame clones, some missing. Here the sample spans tens of thousands of clones, approximately 87% being singletons. This sample was included in a study of graft-versus-host responses after intestinal transplantation. Whole-study context: Each transplant was multivisceral, liver-intestinal, or isolated intestinal. Every recipient had anti-thymocyte globulin induction and around three years of tacrolimus plus steroids. Study observations and caveats: Those patients showing graft-donor T cell macrochimerism displayed high graft-versus-host to host-versus-graft clonal ratios in allografts. Present in recipient marrow, GvH clones included some that appeared first in ileum or blood.

The sequencing here drew on PBMCs, taken 28 days after intestinal transplant. The TCR sequence derives from a human patient who received an intestinal transplant, so some T cells may come from the graft donor.

This chain's CDR3 is CASSFAAGGYQETQYF. CDR3 nucleotides: TGTGCCAGCAGCTTCGCCGCGGGGGGGTACCAAGAGACCCAGTACTTC. This sequence joins TRBV5-6 and TRBJ2-5, with 9 positions matching TRBD2. Germline V gene lookup returns CDR1 SGHDT and CDR2 YYEEEE. The V and J ends lost 2 bases and 0 bases, in that order; junction bases with no gene match: 5. The CDR3 sequence is 16 residues long. Full variable domain (remainder filled in from reference TRBV5-6 and TRBJ2-5): DAGVTQSPTHLIKTRGQQVTLRCSPKSGHDTVSWYQQALGQGPQFIFQYYEEEERQRGNFPDRFSGHQFPNYSSELNVNALLLGDSALYLCASSFAAGGYQETQYFGPGTRLLVL.